The source of this T cell receptor beta chain is a study of patients and donors after allogeneic stem cell transplantation. TCRdb re-derived calls from the RT-PCR reads in MiXCR, one entry per CDR3 protein. The sample has hundreds of thousands of distinct CDR3 sequences, 16% seen once. J was trimmed by 4 bases and V by 6 bases; bases with no gene match: 5. This CDR3 region has 14 residues. This sequence originates from a human donor who was either an allogeneic HSCT recipient or a stem cell or donor lymphocyte infusion donor (not recorded which). It is not recorded whose cells these are; they may come from a transplant donor. The rearrangement joins TRBV12-3 or TRBV12-4 to TRBJ2-2; 7 bases are a match to TRBD1. The sequencing sample was made of blood, either unsorted or a sorted T cell fraction (not recorded which). The chain's CDR3 is CASSRQGPTGELFF. CDR3 coding DNA: TGTGCCAGCAGCCGACAGGGACCCACCGGGGAGCTGTTTTTT.